The 19 T cell receptor beta chains below come from one sample, sequenced in a study of T cell responses to AZD1222 COVID-19 vaccine. TCRdb's copy holds only in-frame clones and misses some; the assay was immunoSEQ multiplex PCR. The data contain some 120,000 clones, around nine tenths of them seen just once; the ten biggest clones take up about 1.2%. The sequencing used peripheral blood, collected on day 0 of AZD1222 vaccination. Receptor source: an adult in good health.

This chain joins TRBV4-1 and TRBJ2-1; D might be TRBD2 (7 bases). Trimming shortened V by 1 base and J by 3 bases, and 13 bases separated the two germline ends. This CDR3 has 16 residues. CDR1 and CDR2 (germline): MGHRA, YSYEKL. CDR3 sequence reads: CASSQVGGAGYNEQFF. DNA for the CDR3: TGCGCCAGCAGCCAAGTAGGGGGGGCGGGCTACAATGAGCAGTTCTTC.

V and J are TRBV12-3 or TRBV12-4 and TRBJ2-7, with D possibly being TRBD2 (5 bases). This CDR3 has 11 residues. Trimming took 4 bases from V and 6 from J, leaving 7 bases between them. CDR3 bases: TGTGCCAGCAGTTACGGGATCGAGCAGTACTTC. Translating it yields CASSYGIEQYF.

The chain joins TRBV23-1 to TRBJ1-4, with TRBD1 matching 7 bases. TRBV23-1 qualifies as an ORF whose function is uncertain. The V gene end was trimmed by 3 bases and the J gene end by 3 bases; junction bases not matched to a gene: 10. The CDR3 has 17 residues. The CDR3 loop reads CASSHSGTDLSNEKLFF. In DNA form, the CDR3 reads TGCGCCAGCAGTCATTCCGGGACAGACCTTTCTAATGAAAAACTGTTTTTT.

The rearrangement links TRBV9 to TRBJ2-7; D is perhaps TRBD1 (6 bases). V lost 3 bases to trimming and J lost 0 bases, with 13 bases between them. Per the germline V gene, CDR1 is SGDLS and CDR2 is YYNGEE. The CDR3 loop spans 15 amino acids. The CDR3 DNA is TGTGCCAGCAGCGACAGGGTCGGTTTCTCCTACGAGCAGTACTTC. It specifies CASSDRVGFSYEQYF.

The chain combines TRBV5-1 with TRBJ2-1; TRBD1 matches at 9 bases. Germline-derived CDR1 and CDR2 are SGHRS and YFSETQ. The CDR3 has 15 amino acids. Trimming at V came to 4 bases and at J to 5 bases, leaving 7 bases not matched to a gene. The CDR3: CASSEGTGLHNEQFF. DNA for the CDR3: TGCGCCAGCAGCGAGGGGACAGGGCTTCACAATGAGCAGTTCTTC.

V and J are TRBV6-5 and TRBJ2-3; D may be TRBD1 or TRBD2 (5 bases each). The CDR3 has 16 amino acids. Germline CDR1 reads MNHEY; CDR2 reads SVGAGI. With 2 bases removed from V and 2 bases from J, the gap between germline ends came to 14 bases. For the CDR3, the DNA is TGTGCCAGCAGTTACCTCAGATCTGGGACCACAGATACGCAGTATTTT. This encodes CASSYLRSGTTDTQYF.

The rearrangement joins TRBV7-6 to TRBJ2-1; 12 nucleotides match TRBD2. CDR3 length: 15 residues. From germline, CDR1 is SGHVS and CDR2 FNYEAQ. V shed 4 bases, J shed 10 bases, and the junction held 8 bases outside the gene matches. The DNA of the CDR3 is TGTGCCAGCAGCTCCTCTAGCGGGGGGGCAGGGGAGCAGTTCTTC. Translating it yields CASSSSSGGAGEQFF. Supplemented by reference TRBV7-6 and TRBJ2-1, the full variable domain reads GAGVSQSPRYKVTKRGQDVALRCDPISGHVSLYWYRQALGQGPEFLTYFNYEAQQDKSGLPNDRFSAERPEGSISTLTIQRTEQRDSAMYRCASSSSSGGAGEQFFGPGTRLTVL.

The V gene is TRBV7-2, the J gene TRBJ2-7; 10 bases match TRBD2. This CDR3 comprises 15 residues. V dropped 5 bases and J dropped 1; count of bases not matched to a gene: 5. CDR1 SGHTA and CDR2 FQGNSA come from the germline V gene. CDR3 loop: CASSPLAGDSYEQYF. The CDR3 DNA reads TGTGCCAGCAGCCCCCTAGCGGGGGATTCCTACGAGCAGTACTTC.

The chain couples TRBV19 to TRBJ1-6; 7 nucleotides line up with TRBD1. The CDR3 contains 14 residues. Trimming at V came to 6 bases and at J to 5 bases, leaving 4 bases not matched to a gene. Germline lookup yields CDR1 LNHDA and CDR2 SQIVND (reference sequence). In DNA form, the CDR3 reads TGTGCCAGTAGGCGACAGGGAAATAATTCACCCCTCCACTTT. Translated, it gives CASRRQGNNSPLHF.

This chain uses TRBV7-2 with TRBJ1-5; possibly TRBD1 for D (6 bases). Trimming pared 5 bases from V and 0 bases from J, leaving 14 bases between. CDR1 is SGHTA, CDR2 FQGNSA, per germline. CDR3 length: 16 residues. CDR3 sequence: CASSPRTEYSNQPQHF. As DNA, the CDR3 is TGTGCCAGCAGCCCACGGACAGAATATAGCAATCAGCCCCAGCATTTT.

This clone was counted between two and nine times. The V call is TRBV6-2 or TRBV6-3, the J call TRBJ1-1, with D possibly matching TRBD1 (5 bases). CDR1 is MNHEY, CDR2 SVGEGT, per germline. Trimming pared 5 bases from V and 0 bases from J, leaving 13 bases between. CDR3 length: 15 residues. CDR3 loop: CASSARGGVNTEAFF. The CDR3 DNA sequence: TGTGCCAGCAGTGCCCGGGGGGGGGTGAACACTGAAGCTTTCTTT.

This chain connects TRBV5-6 to TRBJ1-1; TRBD1 agrees at 9 bases. V was clipped by 4 bases and J by 5 bases; unmatched bases: 9. The germline gives CDR1 SGHDT, CDR2 YYEEEE. The CDR3 loop spans 15 amino acids. CDR3 sequence: CASSPGQGWGTEAFF. CDR3 coding DNA: TGTGCCAGCAGCCCCGGACAGGGGTGGGGAACTGAAGCTTTCTTT. Combining the CDR3 with reference TRBV5-6 and TRBJ1-1 gives the whole variable domain DAGVTQSPTHLIKTRGQQVTLRCSPKSGHDTVSWYQQALGQGPQFIFQYYEEEERQRGNFPDRFSGHQFPNYSSELNVNALLLGDSALYLCASSPGQGWGTEAFFGQGTRLTVV.

The gene calls are TRBV19 and TRBJ2-7; D remains unclear. Germline CDR1 is LNHDA and CDR2 is SQIVND (reference sequence). The CDR3 is 14 residues long. V lost 4 bases and J 0 bases, leaving 10 bases between the germline ends. The CDR3 DNA follows: TGTGCCAGTAGTAGTCGTGCGAGCTCCTACGAGCAGTACTTC. It is translated as CASSSRASSYEQYF.

The gene calls are TRBV9 and TRBJ2-5; tentative D call: TRBD1 (6 bases). The V gene's germline CDR1 is SGDLS and CDR2 YYNGEE. The length of the CDR3 is 16 residues. Trimming left V 0 bases short and J 5 bases short, with 17 bases between. The CDR3 coding sequence is TGTGCCAGCAGCGTAGGTGTAGGGGGTGGTTCGGAGACCCAGTACTTC. Residues: CASSVGVGGGSETQYF.

The chain employs TRBV7-2 and TRBJ1-4, with D possibly being TRBD1 (6 bases). Trimming pared 1 base from V and 8 bases from J, leaving 8 bases between. The CDR3 is 13 residues long. Per the germline V gene, CDR1 is SGHTA and CDR2 is FQGNSA. CDR3 sequence reads: CASSLGQGEKLFF. The CDR3 nucleotides are TGTGCCAGCAGCTTAGGTCAGGGGGAAAAACTGTTTTTT.

This clone was seen a handful of times. The V gene is TRBV12-5, the J gene TRBJ2-1; tentatively, D is TRBD2 (5 bases). Trimming took off 0 bases at V and 4 bases at J, with 10 bases between the two ends. Germline loops: CDR1 LGHNT, CDR2 FRNRAP. The CDR3 covers 15 residues. CDR3: CASGLVGASYNEQFF. The CDR3 DNA reads as TGTGCTAGTGGTTTGGTGGGAGCCTCATACAATGAGCAGTTCTTC.

The V call is TRBV7-2, the J call TRBJ1-5, with TRBD1 matching over 10 bases. The CDR3 contains 16 residues. J was trimmed by 2 bases and V by 5 bases; bases with no gene match: 6. CDR1 SGHTA and CDR2 FQGNSA come from the germline V gene. In nucleotides, the CDR3 is TGTGCCAGCAGCCACTGGGACAGGGGACGCAATCAGCCCCAGCATTTT. Translating it yields CASSHWDRGRNQPQHF.

The V and J genes are TRBV7-2 and TRBJ1-4; the D is unclear. The V end lost 5 bases, the J end lost 4 bases, and 14 bases lay between the germline ends. Germline V gene lookup returns CDR1 SGHTA and CDR2 FQGNSA. The CDR3 has 15 amino acids. CDR3 amino acids: CASSPWGALNEKLFF. In nucleotides, the CDR3 is TGTGCCAGCAGCCCTTGGGGTGCCCTTAATGAAAAACTGTTTTTT.

The rearrangement joins TRBV6-1 to TRBJ2-2; no definite D call. Trimming cost V 1 base and J 6 bases, with 9 bases left between them. Germline lookup yields CDR1 MNHNS and CDR2 SASEGT. The CDR3 covers 14 residues. CDR3 coding DNA: TGTGCCAGCAGTGAAGTTCAAGTATCCGGGGAGCTGTTTTTT. Its protein product is CASSEVQVSGELFF.